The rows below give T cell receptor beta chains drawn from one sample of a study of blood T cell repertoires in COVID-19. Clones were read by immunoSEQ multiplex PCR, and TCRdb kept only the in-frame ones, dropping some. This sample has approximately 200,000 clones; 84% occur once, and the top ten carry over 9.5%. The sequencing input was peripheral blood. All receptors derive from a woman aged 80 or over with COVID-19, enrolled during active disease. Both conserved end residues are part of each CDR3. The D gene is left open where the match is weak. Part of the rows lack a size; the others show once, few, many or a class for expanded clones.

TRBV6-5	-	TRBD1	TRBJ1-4	CASSRGQGVKLFF	TGTGCCAGCAGTAGAGGACAGGGAGTAAAACTGTTTTTT
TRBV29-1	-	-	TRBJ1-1	CSVEDSRGFRAFF	TGCAGCGTTGAAGACTCCCGAGGGTTCCGAGCTTTCTTT
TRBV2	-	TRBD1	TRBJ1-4	CASRGTGNWEKLFF	TGTGCCAGCAGGGGGACAGGGAATTGGGAAAAACTGTTTTTT
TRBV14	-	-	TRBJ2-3	CASSTRKGVGTDTQYF	TGTGCCAGCAGCACCCGAAAGGGAGTAGGCACAGATACGCAGTATTTT
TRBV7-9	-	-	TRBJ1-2	CASSPRWEGNGYTF	TGTGCCAGCAGCCCCCGTTGGGAGGGGAATGGCTACACCTTC
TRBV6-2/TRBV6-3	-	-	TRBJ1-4	CASSYQTGTREKLFF	TGTGCCAGCAGTTACCAGACAGGAACCAGAGAAAAACTGTTTTTT
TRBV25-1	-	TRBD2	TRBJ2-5	CASSDLGLAVQETQYF	TGTGCCAGCAGTGATTTGGGGCTAGCGGTTCAAGAGACCCAGTACTTC
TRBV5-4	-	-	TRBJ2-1	CASSLPGSVEFF	TGTGCCAGCAGCTTACCCGGGTCAGTAGAGTTCTTC
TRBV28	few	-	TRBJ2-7	CASRLGRVAGAVHEQYF	TGTGCCAGCCGTTTAGGACGCGTGGCAGGGGCGGTCCACGAGCAGTACTTC
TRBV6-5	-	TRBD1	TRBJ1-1	CATPGTGQSTEAFF	TGTGCCACCCCTGGAACGGGACAGAGCACTGAAGCTTTCTTT
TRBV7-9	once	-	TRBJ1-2	CASSVRGRDGYTF	TGTGCCAGCAGCGTAAGGGGGAGGGATGGCTACACCTTC
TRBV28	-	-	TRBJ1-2	CASSLSGAGNYGYTF	TGTGCCAGCAGTTTATCTGGGGCAGGCAACTATGGCTACACCTTC
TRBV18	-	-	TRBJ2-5	CASSPGLEETQYF	TGTGCCAGCTCACCTGGCCTCGAAGAGACCCAGTACTTC
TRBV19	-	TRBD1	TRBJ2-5	CASSPRQGDQETQYF	TGTGCCAGTAGTCCACGACAGGGGGACCAAGAGACCCAGTACTTC
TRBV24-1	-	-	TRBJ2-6	CATSVPGSGANVLTF	TGTGCCACCAGTGTTCCAGGGTCTGGGGCCAACGTCCTGACTTTC
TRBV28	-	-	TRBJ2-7	CASRFGVPSSYEQYF	TGTGCCAGCCGCTTCGGGGTGCCCTCTTCCTACGAGCAGTACTTC
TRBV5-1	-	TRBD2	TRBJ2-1	CASSLGASGKSYNEQFF	TGCGCCAGCAGCTTGGGGGCTAGCGGAAAATCCTACAATGAGCAGTTCTTC
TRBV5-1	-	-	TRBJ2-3	CASSLGEPGDTQYF	TGCGCCAGCAGCTTGGGGGAACCGGGGGATACGCAGTATTTT
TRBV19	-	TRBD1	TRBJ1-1	CASSIGIPGQGVPTEAFF	TGTGCCAGTAGTATAGGAATACCGGGACAGGGAGTTCCCACTGAAGCTTTCTTT
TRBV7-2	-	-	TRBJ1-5	CASSLAGQFNQPQHF	TGTGCCAGCAGCTTAGCTGGACAGTTTAATCAGCCCCAGCATTTT
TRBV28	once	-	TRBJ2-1	CASSLSSPTISYNEQFF	TGTGCCAGCAGTTTATCTAGCCCCACCATCTCCTACAATGAGCAGTTCTTC
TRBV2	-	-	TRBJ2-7	CASSELGREDEQYF	TGTGCCAGCAGTGAATTGGGCAGGGAGGACGAGCAGTACTTC
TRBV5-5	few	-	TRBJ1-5	CASSRQDSNQPQHF	TGTGCCAGCAGTCGACAGGATAGCAATCAGCCCCAGCATTTT
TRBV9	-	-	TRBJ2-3	CASSVGTRDTQYF	TGTGCCAGCAGCGTAGGTACCAGAGATACGCAGTATTTT
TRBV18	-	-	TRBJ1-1	CASSPQGPGMNTEAFF	TGTGCCAGCTCACCACAGGGGCCCGGCATGAACACTGAAGCTTTCTTT
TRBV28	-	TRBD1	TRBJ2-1	CASSLVGTGGYEQFF	TGTGCCAGCAGCCTAGTGGGGACAGGGGGCTATGAGCAGTTCTTC
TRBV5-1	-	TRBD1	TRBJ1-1	CASRRGGQMNTEAFF	TGCGCCAGTCGACGTGGGGGACAGATGAACACTGAAGCTTTCTTT
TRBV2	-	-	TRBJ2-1	CASSTTGGAYNEQFF	TGTGCCAGCAGTACTACAGGGGGGGCCTACAATGAGCAGTTCTTC
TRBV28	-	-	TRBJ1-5	CASRGAGYSNQPQHF	TGTGCCAGCAGAGGGGCCGGTTATAGCAATCAGCCCCAGCATTTT
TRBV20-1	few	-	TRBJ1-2	CSASPGSGTKDYGYTF	TGCAGTGCTAGTCCCGGCTCGGGGACAAAGGACTATGGCTACACCTTC
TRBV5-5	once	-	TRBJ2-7	CASSLTGTSYEQYF	TGTGCCAGCAGCCTAACAGGGACCTCCTACGAGCAGTACTTC
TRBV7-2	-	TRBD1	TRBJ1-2	CASSSDREYGYTF	TGTGCCAGCAGCTCCGACAGGGAATATGGCTACACCTTC
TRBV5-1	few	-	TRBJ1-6	CASSSQGHNSPLHF	TGCGCCAGCAGCTCGCAGGGGCATAATTCACCCCTCCACTTT
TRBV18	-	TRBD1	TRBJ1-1	CASSPSAGGSRNTEAFF	TGTGCCAGCTCACCATCGGCAGGGGGCTCTAGAAACACTGAAGCTTTCTTT
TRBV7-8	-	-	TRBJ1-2	CASSQNPGKASYGYTF	TGTGCCAGCAGCCAGAACCCAGGGAAGGCTAGCTATGGCTACACCTTC
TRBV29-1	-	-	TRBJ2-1	CSAQGLSANNEQFF	TGCAGCGCACAGGGATTATCGGCTAACAATGAGCAGTTCTTC
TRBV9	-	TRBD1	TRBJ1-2	CASSVWGTGALDGYTF	TGTGCCAGCAGCGTATGGGGGACAGGGGCGTTGGATGGCTACACCTTC
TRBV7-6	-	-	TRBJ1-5	CASSSQDRQPQHF	TGTGCCAGCAGTTCACAGGACCGGCAGCCCCAGCATTTT
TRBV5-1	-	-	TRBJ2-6	CASSFAVSGANVLTF	TGCGCCAGCAGCTTCGCAGTCTCTGGGGCCAACGTCCTGACTTTC
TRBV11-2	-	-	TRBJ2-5	CASSLGWGVETQYF	TGTGCCAGCAGCTTAGGGTGGGGGGTCGAGACCCAGTACTTC
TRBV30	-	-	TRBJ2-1	CAQGKGSNEQFF	TGTGCCCAGGGGAAAGGGAGCAATGAGCAGTTCTTC
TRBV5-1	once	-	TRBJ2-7	CASSLEVTATYEQYF	TGCGCCAGCAGCTTGGAGGTGACAGCCACCTACGAGCAGTACTTC